A selection of T cell receptor beta chains follows, all from one sample in a study of Graves' ophthalmopathy and Graves' hyperthyroidism. Each CDR3 protein gets one entry after TCRdb re-called the multiplex PCR reads with MiXCR. The repertoire holds about 640,000 distinct CDR3 sequences, with roughly two fifths as singletons. Source material: peripheral blood. These receptors were obtained from an adult man with Graves' ophthalmopathy. Each CDR3 is given with its conserved first and last residue. A D gene is named only where the DNA matches it firmly. Clone size is not always given. Where it is, it says once, few, many or a class for expanded clones.

j_call | v_call | clone_size | d_call | cdr3_nt | cdr3_aa
TRBJ2-1 | TRBV2 | . | . | TGTGCCAGCAGTGAACTGAATGAGCAGTTCTTC | CASSELNEQFF
TRBJ2-5 | TRBV7-9 | . | . | TGTGCCAGCAGCTCCCCCAGGGGCGCAGGAGAGACCCAGTACTTC | CASSSPRGAGETQYF
TRBJ2-6 | TRBV7-2 | . | . | TGTGCCAGCAGCTTAATGGCCGGGGGAGCTGGAAGGGCCAACGTCCTGACTTTC | CASSLMAGGAGRANVLTF
TRBJ2-7 | TRBV29-1 | many | TRBD2 | TGCAGCGTTGTTGGTTGGGTAGCGGGGGAGTACGAGCAGTACTTC | CSVVGWVAGEYEQYF
TRBJ1-2 | TRBV10-3 | . | TRBD1 | TGTGCCAGCAGAGGGACAGGGGGGTTGTCTGGAAACACCTTC | CASRGTGGLSGNTF
TRBJ2-7 | TRBV10-3 | many | TRBD2 | TGTGCCGTCTCTGGTAGCGGGGACTCCTACGAGCAGTACTTC | CAVSGSGDSYEQYF
TRBJ2-1 | TRBV29-1 | . | TRBD1 | TGCAGCGTTGAGAGTGGACAGGGGTCCTACAATGAGCAGTTCTTC | CSVESGQGSYNEQFF
TRBJ1-4 | TRBV25-1 | many | TRBD1 | TGTGCCAGCAGTCACACTCCGGGACAGGGTGGTGAAAAACTGTTTTTT | CASSHTPGQGGEKLFF
TRBJ1-1 | TRBV11-1 | once | TRBD1 | TGTGCCAGCAGCGGGGACAGGAGCCGGAACACTGAAGCTTTCTTT | CASSGDRSRNTEAFF
TRBJ1-1 | TRBV19 | many | . | TGTGCCAGTAGTATCACAAGGTACAGGGTGACTGAAGCTTTCTTT | CASSITRYRVTEAFF
TRBJ2-7 | TRBV10-3 | . | . | TGTGCCATCAGTGGGTCCGAAGGCGAGCAGTACTTC | CAISGSEGEQYF
TRBJ2-7 | TRBV15 | many | . | TGTGCCACCAGCAGAGATCTCGGCCGAATCTCCTACGAGCAGTACTTC | CATSRDLGRISYEQYF
TRBJ2-2 | TRBV7-2 | few | . | TGTGCCAGCAGCCCTCAGACAGTCGGGAACACCGGGGAGCTGTTTTTT | CASSPQTVGNTGELFF
TRBJ1-4 | TRBV5-1 | . | . | TGCGCCAGCAGCGACCTTGGGGTCGATCCGGATGAAAAACTGTTTTTT | CASSDLGVDPDEKLFF
TRBJ2-5 | TRBV7-7 | . | . | TGTGCTAGCAGCCTAAGCGGGCCAGCGGGGACAATCCCGGAGACCCAGTACTTC | CASSLSGPAGTIPETQYF
TRBJ1-1 | TRBV19 | many | . | TGTGCCAGTAGTATAACGGTGAACACTGAAGCTTTCTTT | CASSITVNTEAFF
TRBJ1-1 | TRBV29-1 | . | TRBD1 | TGCAGCAGTGCCGGACAGGAGAACACTGAAGCTTTCTTT | CSSAGQENTEAFF
TRBJ2-3 | TRBV19 | . | . | TGTGCCAGTACCGGGGTGGGCAAAGGCAGCACAGATACGCAGTATTTT | CASTGVGKGSTDTQYF
TRBJ2-7 | TRBV19 | many | . | TGTGCCAGTAGCCCCCGTGGGCAGTCCTACGAGCAGTACTTC | CASSPRGQSYEQYF
TRBJ1-1 | TRBV25-1 | many | TRBD1 | TGTGCCAGCAGTGATCCAGGGGACAGGGGGAACACTGAAGCTTTCTTT | CASSDPGDRGNTEAFF
TRBJ1-6 | TRBV27 | . | . | TGTGCCAGCAGTTTATCTTTGAGTTCACCCCTCCACTTT | CASSLSLSSPLHF
TRBJ1-5 | TRBV20-1 | many | . | TGCAGTGCCCGGATGGGACGGCTCGCGGAGCCCCAGCATTTT | CSARMGRLAEPQHF
TRBJ1-2 | TRBV19 | . | TRBD1 | TGTGCCAGTAAACCCGGGACAGGGCGGTATGGCTACACCTTC | CASKPGTGRYGYTF
TRBJ2-7 | TRBV12-3/TRBV12-4 | few | . | TGTGCCAGCACCACCCGAGGCTACGAGCAGTACTTC | CASTTRGYEQYF
TRBJ1-2 | TRBV7-8 | many | . | TGTGCCAGCAACCGAGGGGGTGACGCGTCCTATGGCTACACCTTC | CASNRGGDASYGYTF
TRBJ2-5 | TRBV5-1 | . | . | TGCGCCAGCAAGAGGGACACGAACCAAGAGGCCCAGTACTTC | CASKRDTNQEAQYF
TRBJ2-7 | TRBV19 | few | TRBD2 | TGTGCCAGCCGGGGGGAAGACTACGAGCAGTACTTC | CASRGEDYEQYF
TRBJ2-7 | TRBV20-1 | many | . | TGCAGTGGTCCAGCGGCGTCCTACGAGCAGTACTTC | CSGPAASYEQYF
TRBJ2-2 | TRBV19 | few | . | TGTGCCAGTAGTAGGTCGGCGGCACTGAACACCGGGGAGCTGTTTTTT | CASSRSAALNTGELFF
TRBJ1-6 | TRBV3-1 | few | . | TGTGCCAGCAGCCAAGACTCCCCAAGGAGACCCCTCCACTTT | CASSQDSPRRPLHF
TRBJ1-4 | TRBV7-6 | many | TRBD1 | TGTGCCAGCAGCTTAGTGGGGACAGGCAATGAAAAACTGTTTTTT | CASSLVGTGNEKLFF
TRBJ1-5 | TRBV7-8 | many | . | TGTGCCAGCAGCCTACGTGGACCATTGCAGCCCCAGCATTTT | CASSLRGPLQPQHF
TRBJ2-7 | TRBV10-3 | . | TRBD1 | TGTGCCATCAGTGAGTCGACAGGGCCTAGGGGATACGAGCAGTACTTC | CAISESTGPRGYEQYF
TRBJ2-7 | TRBV6-6 | . | . | TGTGCCAGCAGTGCCCCCCAGGGGTCCCCGACCTACGAGCAGTACTTC | CASSAPQGSPTYEQYF
TRBJ1-1 | TRBV5-4 | . | . | TGTGCCAGCAGCTTGGGGCTGACAGGGAACACTGAAGCTTTCTTT | CASSLGLTGNTEAFF
TRBJ2-7 | TRBV13 | . | . | TGTGCCAGCAGCTTGGAGGGGCAGGGGTTTCCCTACGAGCAGTACTTC | CASSLEGQGFPYEQYF
TRBJ1-6 | TRBV19 | few | TRBD1 | TGTGCCTGGAGTGCGACAGGGACTTCTAATTCACCCCTCCACTTT | CAWSATGTSNSPLHF
TRBJ2-2 | TRBV15 | many | . | TGTGCCACCAGCAGAGATACAAGGGCCCTGAACACCGGGGAGCTGTTTTTT | CATSRDTRALNTGELFF
TRBJ2-7 | TRBV27 | few | TRBD2 | TGTGCCAGCAGTTTAGTTAGCGGGAGGGCGTCGAGGTACGAGCAGTACTTC | CASSLVSGRASRYEQYF
TRBJ2-7 | TRBV29-1 | many | TRBD2 | TGCAGCGTTGAATCTGGGACTAGCTACGAGCAGTACTTC | CSVESGTSYEQYF
TRBJ1-5 | TRBV12-3/TRBV12-4 | many | TRBD1 | TGTGCCAGCAGTACGAGACAGGGAAATCAGCCCCAGCATTTT | CASSTRQGNQPQHF